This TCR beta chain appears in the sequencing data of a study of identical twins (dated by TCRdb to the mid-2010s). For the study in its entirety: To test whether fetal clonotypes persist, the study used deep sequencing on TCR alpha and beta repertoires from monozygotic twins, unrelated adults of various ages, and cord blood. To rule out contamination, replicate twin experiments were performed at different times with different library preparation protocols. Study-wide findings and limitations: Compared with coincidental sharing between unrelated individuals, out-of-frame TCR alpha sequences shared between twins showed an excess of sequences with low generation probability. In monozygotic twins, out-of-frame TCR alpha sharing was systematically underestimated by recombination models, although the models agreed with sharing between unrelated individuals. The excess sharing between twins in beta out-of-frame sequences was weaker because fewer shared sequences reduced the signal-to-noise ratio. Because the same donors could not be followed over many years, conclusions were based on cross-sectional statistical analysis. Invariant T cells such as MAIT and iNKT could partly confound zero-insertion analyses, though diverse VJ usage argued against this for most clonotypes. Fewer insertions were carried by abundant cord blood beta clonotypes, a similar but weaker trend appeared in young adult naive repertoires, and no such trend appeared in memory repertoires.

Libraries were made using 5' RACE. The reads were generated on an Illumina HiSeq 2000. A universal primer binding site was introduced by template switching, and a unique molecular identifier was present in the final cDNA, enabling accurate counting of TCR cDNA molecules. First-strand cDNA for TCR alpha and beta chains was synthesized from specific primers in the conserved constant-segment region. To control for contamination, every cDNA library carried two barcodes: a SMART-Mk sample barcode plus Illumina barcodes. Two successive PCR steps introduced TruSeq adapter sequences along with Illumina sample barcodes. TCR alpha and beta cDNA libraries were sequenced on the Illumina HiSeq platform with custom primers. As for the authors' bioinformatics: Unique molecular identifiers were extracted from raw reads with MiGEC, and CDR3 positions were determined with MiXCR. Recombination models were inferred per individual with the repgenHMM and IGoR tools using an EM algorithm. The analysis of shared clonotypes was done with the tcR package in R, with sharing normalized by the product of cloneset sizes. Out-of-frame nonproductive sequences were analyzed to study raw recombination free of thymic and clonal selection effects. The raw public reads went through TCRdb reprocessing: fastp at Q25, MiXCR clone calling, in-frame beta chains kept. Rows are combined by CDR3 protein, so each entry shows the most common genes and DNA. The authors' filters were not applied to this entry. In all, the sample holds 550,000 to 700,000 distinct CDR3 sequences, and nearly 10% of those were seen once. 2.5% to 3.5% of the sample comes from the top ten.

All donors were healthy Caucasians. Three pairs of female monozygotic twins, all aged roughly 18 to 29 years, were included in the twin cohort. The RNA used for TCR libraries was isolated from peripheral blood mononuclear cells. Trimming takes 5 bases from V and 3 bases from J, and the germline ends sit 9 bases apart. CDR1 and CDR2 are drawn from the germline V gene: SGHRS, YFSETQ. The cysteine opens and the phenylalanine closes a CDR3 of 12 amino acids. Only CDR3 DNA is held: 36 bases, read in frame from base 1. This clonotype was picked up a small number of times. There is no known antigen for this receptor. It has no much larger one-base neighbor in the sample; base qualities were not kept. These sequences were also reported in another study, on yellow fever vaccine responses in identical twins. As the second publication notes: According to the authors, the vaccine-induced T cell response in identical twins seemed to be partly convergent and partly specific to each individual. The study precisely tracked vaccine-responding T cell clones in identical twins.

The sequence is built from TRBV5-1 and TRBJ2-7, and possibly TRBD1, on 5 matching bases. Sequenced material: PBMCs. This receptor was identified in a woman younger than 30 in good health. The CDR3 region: CASRQGFYEQYF. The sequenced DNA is TGCGCCAGCAGGCAGGGTTTCTACGAGCAGTACTTC.